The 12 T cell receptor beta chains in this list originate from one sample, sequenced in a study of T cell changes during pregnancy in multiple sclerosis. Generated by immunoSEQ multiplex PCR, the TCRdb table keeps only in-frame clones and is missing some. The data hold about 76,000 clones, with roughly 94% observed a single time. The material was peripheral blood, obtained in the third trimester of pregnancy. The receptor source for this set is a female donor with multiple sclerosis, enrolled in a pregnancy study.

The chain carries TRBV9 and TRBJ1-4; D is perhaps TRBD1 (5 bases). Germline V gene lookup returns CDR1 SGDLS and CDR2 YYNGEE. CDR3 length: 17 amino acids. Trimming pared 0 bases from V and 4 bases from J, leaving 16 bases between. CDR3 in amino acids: CASSVVRPGADNEKLFF. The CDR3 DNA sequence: TGTGCCAGCAGCGTAGTGCGGCCTGGGGCGGATAATGAAAAACTGTTTTTT.

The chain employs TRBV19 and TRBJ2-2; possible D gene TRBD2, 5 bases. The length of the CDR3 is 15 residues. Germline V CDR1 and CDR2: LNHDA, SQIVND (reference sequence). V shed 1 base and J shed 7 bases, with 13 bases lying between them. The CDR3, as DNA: TGTGCCAGTAGTATAGTAGTTGGGAGAGGCGGGGAGCTGTTTTTT. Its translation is CASSIVVGRGGELFF.

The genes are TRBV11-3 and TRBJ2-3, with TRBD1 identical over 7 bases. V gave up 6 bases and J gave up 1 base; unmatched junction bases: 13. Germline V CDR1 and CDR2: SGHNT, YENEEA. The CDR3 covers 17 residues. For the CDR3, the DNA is TGTGCCAGCAGTTCTCTTACAGGGGCCTGGGGCACAGATACGCAGTATTTT. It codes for CASSSLTGAWGTDTQYF.

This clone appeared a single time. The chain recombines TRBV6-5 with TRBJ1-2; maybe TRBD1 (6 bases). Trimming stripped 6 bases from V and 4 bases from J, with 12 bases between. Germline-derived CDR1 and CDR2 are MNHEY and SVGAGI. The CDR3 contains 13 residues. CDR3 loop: CASSSQGSYGYTF. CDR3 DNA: TGTGCCAGCAGCTCCCAGGGGTCCTATGGCTACACCTTC.

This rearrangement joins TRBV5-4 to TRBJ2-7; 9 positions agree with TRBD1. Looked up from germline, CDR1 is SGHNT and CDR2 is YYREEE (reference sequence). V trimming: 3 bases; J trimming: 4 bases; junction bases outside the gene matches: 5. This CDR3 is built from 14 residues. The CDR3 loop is CASSSTGGVYEQYF. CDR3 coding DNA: TGTGCCAGCAGCTCCACAGGGGGCGTATACGAGCAGTACTTC.

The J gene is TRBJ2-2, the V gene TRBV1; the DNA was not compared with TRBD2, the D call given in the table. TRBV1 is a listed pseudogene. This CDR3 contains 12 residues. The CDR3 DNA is TGCACCAGCAGGGAGGGCTCCGGGGAGCTGTTTTTT. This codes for CTSREGSGELFF.

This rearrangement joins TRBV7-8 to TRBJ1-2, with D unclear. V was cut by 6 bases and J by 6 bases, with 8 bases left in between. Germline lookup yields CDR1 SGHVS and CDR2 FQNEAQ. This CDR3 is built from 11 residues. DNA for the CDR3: TGTGCCAGCAGTCGGGGTAATGGCTACACCTTC. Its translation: CASSRGNGYTF. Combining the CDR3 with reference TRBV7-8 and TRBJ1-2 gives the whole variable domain GAGVSQSPRYKVAKRGQDVALRCDPISGHVSLFWYQQALGQGPEFLTYFQNEAQLDKSGLPSDRFFAERPEGSVSTLKIQRTQQEDSAVYLCASSRGNGYTFGSGTRLTVV.

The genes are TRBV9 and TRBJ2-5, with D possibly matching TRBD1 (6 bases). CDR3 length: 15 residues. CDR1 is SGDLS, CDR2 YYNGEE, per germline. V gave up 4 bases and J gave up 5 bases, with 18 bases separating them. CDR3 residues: CASSPRGVEGETQYF. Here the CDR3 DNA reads TGTGCCAGCAGCCCCAGGGGAGTAGAGGGGGAGACCCAGTACTTC.

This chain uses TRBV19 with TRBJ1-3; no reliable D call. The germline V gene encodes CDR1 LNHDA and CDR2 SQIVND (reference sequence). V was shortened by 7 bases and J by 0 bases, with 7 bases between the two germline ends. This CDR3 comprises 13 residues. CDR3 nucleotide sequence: TGTGCCAGTAAGGAGTACTCTGGAAACACCATATATTTT. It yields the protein CASKEYSGNTIYF.

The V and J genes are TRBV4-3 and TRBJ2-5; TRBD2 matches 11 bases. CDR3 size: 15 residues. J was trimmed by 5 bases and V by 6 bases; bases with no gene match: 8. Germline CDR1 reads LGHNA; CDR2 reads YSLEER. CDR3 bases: TGCGCCAGCAGTACCTTAGCGGGGGGGCTTGAGACCCAGTACTTC. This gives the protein CASSTLAGGLETQYF.

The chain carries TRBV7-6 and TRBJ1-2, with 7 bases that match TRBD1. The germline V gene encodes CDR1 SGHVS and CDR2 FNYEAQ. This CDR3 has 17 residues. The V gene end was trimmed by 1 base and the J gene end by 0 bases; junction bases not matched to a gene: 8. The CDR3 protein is CASSLELGDSPNYGYTF. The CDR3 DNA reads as TGTGCCAGCAGCTTAGAGCTCGGGGACAGCCCTAACTATGGCTACACCTTC. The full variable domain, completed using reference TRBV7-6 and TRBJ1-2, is GAGVSQSPRYKVTKRGQDVALRCDPISGHVSLYWYRQALGQGPEFLTYFNYEAQQDKSGLPNDRFSAERPEGSISTLTIQRTEQRDSAMYRCASSLELGDSPNYGYTFGSGTRLTVV.

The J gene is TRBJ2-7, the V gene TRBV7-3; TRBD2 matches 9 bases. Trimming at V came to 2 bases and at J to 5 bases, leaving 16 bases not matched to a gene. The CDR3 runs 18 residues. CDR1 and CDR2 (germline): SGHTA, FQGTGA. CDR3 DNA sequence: TGTGCCAGCAGCTTATCCCCACCGGGGCGGGGGGGCCTCCACGAGCAGTACTTC. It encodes CASSLSPPGRGGLHEQYF.